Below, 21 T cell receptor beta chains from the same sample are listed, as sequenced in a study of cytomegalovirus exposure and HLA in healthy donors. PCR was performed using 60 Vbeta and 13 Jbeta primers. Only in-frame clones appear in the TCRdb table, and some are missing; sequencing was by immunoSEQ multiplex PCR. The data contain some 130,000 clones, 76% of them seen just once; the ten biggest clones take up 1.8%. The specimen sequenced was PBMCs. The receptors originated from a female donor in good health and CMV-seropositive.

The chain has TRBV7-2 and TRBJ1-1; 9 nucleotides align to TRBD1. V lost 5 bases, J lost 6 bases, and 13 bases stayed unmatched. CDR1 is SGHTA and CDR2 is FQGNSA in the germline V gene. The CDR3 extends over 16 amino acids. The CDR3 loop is CASSLYPGQGLPEAFF. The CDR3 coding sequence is TGTGCCAGCAGCCTTTATCCGGGACAGGGTCTACCTGAAGCTTTCTTT.

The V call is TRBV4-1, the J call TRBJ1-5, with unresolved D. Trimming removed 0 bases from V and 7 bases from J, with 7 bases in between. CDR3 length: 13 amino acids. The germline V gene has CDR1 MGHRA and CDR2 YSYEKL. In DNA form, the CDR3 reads TGCGCCAGCAGCCAAGATCTAGGACAGCCCCAGCATTTT. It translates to CASSQDLGQPQHF.

The CDR3: CASSFYTEAFF. CDR3 sequence (DNA): TGTGCCAGCAGCTTCTACACTGAAGCTTTCTTT. V usage is TRBV7-2 and J usage is TRBJ1-1, with D unresolved. The ends were cut back, 3 bases at V and 3 bases at J, with 2 bases in the middle. Germline loops: CDR1 SGHTA, CDR2 FQGNSA. The CDR3 has 11 residues.

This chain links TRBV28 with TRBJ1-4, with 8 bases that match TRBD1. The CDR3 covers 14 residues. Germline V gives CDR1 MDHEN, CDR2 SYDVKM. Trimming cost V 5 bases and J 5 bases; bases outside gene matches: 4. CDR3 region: CASSQQGVNEKLFF. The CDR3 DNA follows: TGTGCCAGCAGTCAACAGGGGGTAAATGAAAAACTGTTTTTT.

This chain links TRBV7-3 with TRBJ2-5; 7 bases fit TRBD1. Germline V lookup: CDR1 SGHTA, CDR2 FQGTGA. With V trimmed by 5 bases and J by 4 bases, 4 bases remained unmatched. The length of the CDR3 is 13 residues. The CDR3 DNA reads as TGTGCCAGCAGCACAGGGGTGGGAGAGACCCAGTACTTC. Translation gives CASSTGVGETQYF.

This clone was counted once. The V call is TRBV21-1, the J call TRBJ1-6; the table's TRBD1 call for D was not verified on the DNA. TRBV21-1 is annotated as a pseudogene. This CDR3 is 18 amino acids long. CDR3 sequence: CASSKEGGTARVNSPLHF. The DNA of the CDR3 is TGTGCCAGCAGCAAAGAAGGGGGCACAGCAAGAGTTAATTCACCCCTCCACTTT.

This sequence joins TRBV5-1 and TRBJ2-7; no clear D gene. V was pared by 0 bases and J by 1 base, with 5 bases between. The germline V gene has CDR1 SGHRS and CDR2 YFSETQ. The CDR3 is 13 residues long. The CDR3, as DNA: TGCGCCAGCAGCTTGGGACATTCCTACGAGCAGTACTTC. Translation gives CASSLGHSYEQYF.

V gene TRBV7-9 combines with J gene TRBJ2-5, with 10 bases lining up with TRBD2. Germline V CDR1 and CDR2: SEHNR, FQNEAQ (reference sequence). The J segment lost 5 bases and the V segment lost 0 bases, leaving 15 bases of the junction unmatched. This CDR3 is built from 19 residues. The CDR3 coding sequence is TGTGCCAGCAGCTTAGCGGAGTTGGAGCGGGAGGGAATAAGGGAGACCCAGTACTTC. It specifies CASSLAELEREGIRETQYF.

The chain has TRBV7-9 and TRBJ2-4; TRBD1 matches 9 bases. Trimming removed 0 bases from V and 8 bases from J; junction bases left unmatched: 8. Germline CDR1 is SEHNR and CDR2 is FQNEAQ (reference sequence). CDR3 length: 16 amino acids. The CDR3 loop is CASSLAPGTGRDIQYF. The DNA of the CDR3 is TGTGCCAGCAGCTTAGCTCCCGGGACAGGGAGGGACATTCAGTACTTC.

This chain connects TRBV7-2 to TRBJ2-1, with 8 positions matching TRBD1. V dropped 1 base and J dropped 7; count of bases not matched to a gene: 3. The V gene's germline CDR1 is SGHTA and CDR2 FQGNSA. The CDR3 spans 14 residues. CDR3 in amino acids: CASSLGDRKNEQFF. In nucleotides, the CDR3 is TGTGCCAGCAGCTTAGGGGACAGGAAGAATGAGCAGTTCTTC.

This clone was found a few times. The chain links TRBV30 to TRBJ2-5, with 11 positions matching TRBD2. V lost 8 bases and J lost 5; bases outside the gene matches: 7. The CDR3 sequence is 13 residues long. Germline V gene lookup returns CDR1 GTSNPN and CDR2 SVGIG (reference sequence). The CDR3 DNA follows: TGTGCCGCCCTAGCGGGGGGATCCGAGACCCAGTACTTC. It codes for CAALAGGSETQYF.

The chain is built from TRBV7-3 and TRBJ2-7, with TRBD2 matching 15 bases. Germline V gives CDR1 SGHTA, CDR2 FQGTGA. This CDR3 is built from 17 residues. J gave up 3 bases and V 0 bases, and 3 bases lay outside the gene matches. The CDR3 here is CASSLTGTSGGIYEQYF. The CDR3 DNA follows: TGTGCCAGCAGCTTAACAGGGACTAGCGGGGGGATCTACGAGCAGTACTTC.

The CDR3 sequence is CATSRDQTGGEQYF. The CDR3 region has the DNA TGTGCCACCAGCAGAGACCAGACAGGGGGCGAGCAGTACTTC. The chain recombines TRBV15 with TRBJ2-7, with 9 positions matching TRBD1. Germline V CDR1 and CDR2: LNHNV, YYDKDF (reference sequence). Trimming at V came to 0 bases and at J to 6 bases, leaving 3 bases not matched to a gene. This CDR3 spans 14 amino acids. The variable domain in full, with the rest retrieved from reference TRBV15 and TRBJ2-7, is DAMVIQNPRYQVTQFGKPVTLSCSQTLNHNVMYWYQQKSSQAPKLLFHYYDKDFNNEADTPDNFQSRRPNTSFCFLDIRSPGLGDTAMYLCATSRDQTGGEQYFGPGTRLTVT.

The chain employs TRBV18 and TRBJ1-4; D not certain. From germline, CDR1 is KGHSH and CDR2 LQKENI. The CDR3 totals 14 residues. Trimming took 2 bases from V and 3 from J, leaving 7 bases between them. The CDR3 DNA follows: TGTGCCAGCTCACCAGAACAGTCTAATGAAAAACTGTTTTTT. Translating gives CASSPEQSNEKLFF.

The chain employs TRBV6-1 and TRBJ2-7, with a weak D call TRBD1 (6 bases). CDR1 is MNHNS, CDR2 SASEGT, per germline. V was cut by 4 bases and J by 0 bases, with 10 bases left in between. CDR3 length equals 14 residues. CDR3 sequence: CASSVDRLSYEQYF. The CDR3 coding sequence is TGTGCCAGCAGTGTTGACAGGCTCTCCTACGAGCAGTACTTC.

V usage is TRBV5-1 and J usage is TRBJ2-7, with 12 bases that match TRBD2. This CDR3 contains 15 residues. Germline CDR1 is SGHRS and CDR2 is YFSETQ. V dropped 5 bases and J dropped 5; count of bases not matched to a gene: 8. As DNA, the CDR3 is TGCGCCAGCAGACTACTAGCGGGAGGATACAACGAGCAGTACTTC. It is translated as CASRLLAGGYNEQYF. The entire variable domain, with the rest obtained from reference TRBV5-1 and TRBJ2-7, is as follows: KAGVTQTPRYLIKTRGQQVTLSCSPISGHRSVSWYQQTPGQGLQFLFEYFSETQRNKGNFPGRFSGRQFSNSRSEMNVSTLELGDSALYLCASRLLAGGYNEQYFGPGTRLTVT.

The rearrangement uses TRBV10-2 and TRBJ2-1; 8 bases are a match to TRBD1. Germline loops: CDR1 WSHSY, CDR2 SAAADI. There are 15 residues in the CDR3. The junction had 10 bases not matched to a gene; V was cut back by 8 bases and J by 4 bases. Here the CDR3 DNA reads TGCGCCAGCCAGACAGGGGCTGTTGGGTACAATGAGCAGTTCTTC. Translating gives CASQTGAVGYNEQFF.

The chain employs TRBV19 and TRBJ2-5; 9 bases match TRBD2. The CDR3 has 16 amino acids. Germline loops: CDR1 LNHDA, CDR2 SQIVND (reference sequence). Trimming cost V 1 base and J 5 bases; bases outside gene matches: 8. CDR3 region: CASSIGGSAGGETQYF. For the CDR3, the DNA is TGTGCCAGTAGTATAGGGGGTTCGGCGGGAGGGGAGACCCAGTACTTC.

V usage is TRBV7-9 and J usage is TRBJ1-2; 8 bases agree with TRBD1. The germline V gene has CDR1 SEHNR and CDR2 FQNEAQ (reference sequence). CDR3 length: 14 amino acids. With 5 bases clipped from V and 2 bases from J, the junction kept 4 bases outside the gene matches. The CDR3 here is CASSMGTGNYGYTF. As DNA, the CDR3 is TGTGCCAGCAGCATGGGGACAGGCAACTATGGCTACACCTTC.

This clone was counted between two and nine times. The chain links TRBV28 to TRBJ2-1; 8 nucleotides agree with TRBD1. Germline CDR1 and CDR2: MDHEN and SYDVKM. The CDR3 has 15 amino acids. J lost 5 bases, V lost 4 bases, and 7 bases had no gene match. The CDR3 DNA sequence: TGTGCCAGCAGTTCTCCGGGACAGGTCGACAATGAGCAGTTCTTC. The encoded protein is CASSSPGQVDNEQFF. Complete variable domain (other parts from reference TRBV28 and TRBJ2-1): DVKVTQSSRYLVKRTGEKVFLECVQDMDHENMFWYRQDPGLGLRLIYFSYDVKMKEKGDIPEGYSVSREKKERFSLILESASTNQTSMYLCASSSPGQVDNEQFFGPGTRLTVL.

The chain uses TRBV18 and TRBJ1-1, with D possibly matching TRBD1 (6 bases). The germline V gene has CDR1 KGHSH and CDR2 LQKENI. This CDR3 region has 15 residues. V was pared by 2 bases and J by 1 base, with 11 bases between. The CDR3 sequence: CASSPKGQGNTEAFF. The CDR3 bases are TGTGCCAGCTCACCAAAGGGACAAGGGAACACTGAAGCTTTCTTT.